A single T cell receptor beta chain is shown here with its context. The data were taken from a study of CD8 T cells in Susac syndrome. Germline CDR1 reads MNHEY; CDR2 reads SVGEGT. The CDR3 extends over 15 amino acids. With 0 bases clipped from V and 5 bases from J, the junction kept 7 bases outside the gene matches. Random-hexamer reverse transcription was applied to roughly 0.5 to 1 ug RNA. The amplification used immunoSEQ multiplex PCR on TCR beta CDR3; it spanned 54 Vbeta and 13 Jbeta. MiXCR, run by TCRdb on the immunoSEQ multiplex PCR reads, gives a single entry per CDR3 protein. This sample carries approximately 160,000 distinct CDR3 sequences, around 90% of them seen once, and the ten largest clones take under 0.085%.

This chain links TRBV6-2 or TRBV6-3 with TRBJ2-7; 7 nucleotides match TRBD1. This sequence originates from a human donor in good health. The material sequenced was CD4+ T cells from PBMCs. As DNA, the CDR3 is TGTGCCAGCAGTTACTCGAAGACAGGGAGAGACGAGCAGTACTTC. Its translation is CASSYSKTGRDEQYF.